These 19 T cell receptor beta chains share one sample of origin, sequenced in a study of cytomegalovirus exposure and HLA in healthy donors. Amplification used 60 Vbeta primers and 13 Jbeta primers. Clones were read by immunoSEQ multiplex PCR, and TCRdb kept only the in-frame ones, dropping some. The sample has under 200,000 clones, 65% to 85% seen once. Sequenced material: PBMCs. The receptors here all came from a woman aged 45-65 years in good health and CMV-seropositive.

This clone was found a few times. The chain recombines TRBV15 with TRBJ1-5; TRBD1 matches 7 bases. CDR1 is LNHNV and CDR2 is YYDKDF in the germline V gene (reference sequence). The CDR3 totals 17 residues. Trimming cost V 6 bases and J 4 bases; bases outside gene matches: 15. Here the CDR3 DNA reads TGTGCCACCAGTTCTACAACAGGGGCTATTGGGAATCAGCCCCAGCATTTT. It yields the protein CATSSTTGAIGNQPQHF.

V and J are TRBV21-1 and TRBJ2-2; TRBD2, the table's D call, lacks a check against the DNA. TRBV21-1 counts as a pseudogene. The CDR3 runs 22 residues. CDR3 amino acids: CASSKVGLAGVEKRRKTGELFF. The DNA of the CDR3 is TGTGCCAGCAGCAAAGTGGGACTAGCGGGAGTGGAAAAGCGGCGGAAAACCGGGGAGCTGTTTTTT.

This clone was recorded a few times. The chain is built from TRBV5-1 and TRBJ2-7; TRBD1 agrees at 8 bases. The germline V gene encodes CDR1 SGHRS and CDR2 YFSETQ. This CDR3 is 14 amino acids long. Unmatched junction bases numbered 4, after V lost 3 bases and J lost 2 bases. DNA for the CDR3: TGCGCCAGCAGCTCAGGGGGCACGCCCTACGAGCAGTACTTC. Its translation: CASSSGGTPYEQYF. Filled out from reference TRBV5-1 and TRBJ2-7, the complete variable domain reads KAGVTQTPRYLIKTRGQQVTLSCSPISGHRSVSWYQQTPGQGLQFLFEYFSETQRNKGNFPGRFSGRQFSNSRSEMNVSTLELGDSALYLCASSSGGTPYEQYFGPGTRLTVT.

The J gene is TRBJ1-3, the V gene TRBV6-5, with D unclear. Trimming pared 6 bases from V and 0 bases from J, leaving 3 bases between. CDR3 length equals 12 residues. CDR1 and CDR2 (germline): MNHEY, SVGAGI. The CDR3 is CASRSSGNTIYF. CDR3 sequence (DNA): TGTGCCAGCAGGAGCTCTGGAAACACCATATATTTT.

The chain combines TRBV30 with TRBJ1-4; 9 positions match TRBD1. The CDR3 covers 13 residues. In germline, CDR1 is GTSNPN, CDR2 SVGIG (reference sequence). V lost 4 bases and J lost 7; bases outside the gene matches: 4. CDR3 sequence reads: CAWNRGLSEKLFF. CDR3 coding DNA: TGTGCCTGGAACAGGGGGCTCAGTGAAAAACTGTTTTTT.

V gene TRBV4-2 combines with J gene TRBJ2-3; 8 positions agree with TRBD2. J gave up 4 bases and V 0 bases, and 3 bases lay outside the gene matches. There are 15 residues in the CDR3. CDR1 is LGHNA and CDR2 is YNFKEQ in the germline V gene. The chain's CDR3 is CASSQEREVSDTQYF. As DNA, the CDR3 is TGTGCCAGCAGCCAAGAGCGGGAGGTTTCAGATACGCAGTATTTT.

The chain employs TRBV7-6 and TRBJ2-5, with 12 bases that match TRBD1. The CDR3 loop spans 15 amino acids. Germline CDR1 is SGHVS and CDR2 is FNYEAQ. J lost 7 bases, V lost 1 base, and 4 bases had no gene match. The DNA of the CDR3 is TGTGCCAGCAGCTTAGGGGGACAGGGGGCGATGACCCAGTACTTC. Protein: CASSLGGQGAMTQYF.

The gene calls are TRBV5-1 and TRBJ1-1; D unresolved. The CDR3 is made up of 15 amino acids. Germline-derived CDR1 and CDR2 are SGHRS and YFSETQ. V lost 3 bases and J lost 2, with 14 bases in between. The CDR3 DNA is TGCGCCAGCAGCTCTCATACGAGTATTAACACTGAAGCTTTCTTT. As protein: CASSSHTSINTEAFF. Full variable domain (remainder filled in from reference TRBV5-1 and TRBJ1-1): KAGVTQTPRYLIKTRGQQVTLSCSPISGHRSVSWYQQTPGQGLQFLFEYFSETQRNKGNFPGRFSGRQFSNSRSEMNVSTLELGDSALYLCASSSHTSINTEAFFGQGTRLTVV.

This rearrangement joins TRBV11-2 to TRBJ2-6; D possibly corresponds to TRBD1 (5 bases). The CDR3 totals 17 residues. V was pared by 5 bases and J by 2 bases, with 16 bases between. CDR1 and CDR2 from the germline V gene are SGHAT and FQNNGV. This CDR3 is CASSARVLAPGANVLTF. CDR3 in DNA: TGTGCCAGCAGCGCCAGGGTCCTGGCTCCTGGGGCCAACGTCCTGACTTTC.

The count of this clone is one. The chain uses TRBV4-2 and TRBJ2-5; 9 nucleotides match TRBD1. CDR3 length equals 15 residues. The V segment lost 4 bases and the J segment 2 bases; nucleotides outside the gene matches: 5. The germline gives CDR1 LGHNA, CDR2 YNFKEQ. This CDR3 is CASSRRTGDQETQYF. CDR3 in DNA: TGTGCCAGCAGCCGCCGGACAGGGGATCAAGAGACCCAGTACTTC.

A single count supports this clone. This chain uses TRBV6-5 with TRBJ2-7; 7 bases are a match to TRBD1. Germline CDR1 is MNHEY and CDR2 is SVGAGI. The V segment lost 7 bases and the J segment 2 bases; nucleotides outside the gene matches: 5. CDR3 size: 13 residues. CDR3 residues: CASKGTATYEQYF. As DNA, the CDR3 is TGTGCCAGCAAAGGGACAGCCACCTACGAGCAGTACTTC.

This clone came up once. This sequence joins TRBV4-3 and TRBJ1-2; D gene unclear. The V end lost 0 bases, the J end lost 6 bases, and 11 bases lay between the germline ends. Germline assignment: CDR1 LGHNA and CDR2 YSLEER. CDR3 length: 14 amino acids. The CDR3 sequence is CASSQDAGSDGYTF. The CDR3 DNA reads TGCGCCAGCAGCCAAGATGCAGGCTCCGATGGCTACACCTTC.

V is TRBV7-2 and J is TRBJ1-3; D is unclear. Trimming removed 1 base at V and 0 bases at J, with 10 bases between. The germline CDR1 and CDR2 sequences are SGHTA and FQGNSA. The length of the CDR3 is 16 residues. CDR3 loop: CASSLGTGNSGNTIYF. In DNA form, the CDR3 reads TGTGCCAGCAGCTTAGGAACGGGAAACTCTGGAAACACCATATATTTT. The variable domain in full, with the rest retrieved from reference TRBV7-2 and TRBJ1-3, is GAGVSQSPSNKVTEKGKDVELRCDPISGHTALYWYRQSLGQGLEFLIYFQGNSAPDKSGLPSDRFSAERTGGSVSTLTIQRTQQEDSAVYLCASSLGTGNSGNTIYFGEGSWLTVV.

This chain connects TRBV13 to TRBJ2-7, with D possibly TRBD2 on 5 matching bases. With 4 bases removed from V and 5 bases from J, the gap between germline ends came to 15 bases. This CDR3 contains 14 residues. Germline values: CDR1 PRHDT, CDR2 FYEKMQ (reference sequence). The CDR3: CASSSFRGNNEQYF. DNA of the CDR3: TGTGCCAGCAGCTCTTTCCGGGGAAACAACGAGCAGTACTTC.

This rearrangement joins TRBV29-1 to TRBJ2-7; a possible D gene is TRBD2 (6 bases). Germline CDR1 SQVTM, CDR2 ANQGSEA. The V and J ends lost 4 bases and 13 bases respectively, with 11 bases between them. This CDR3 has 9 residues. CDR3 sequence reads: CSVAWGDYF. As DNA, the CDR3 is TGCAGCGTTGCCTGGGGGGACTACTTC.

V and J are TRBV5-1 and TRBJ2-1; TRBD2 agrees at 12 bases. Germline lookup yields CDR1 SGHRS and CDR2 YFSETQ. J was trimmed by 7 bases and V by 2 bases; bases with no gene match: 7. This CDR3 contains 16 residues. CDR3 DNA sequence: TGCGCCAGCAGCTTCTCTCCTAGCGGGGGGGCGAATGAGCAGTTCTTC. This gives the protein CASSFSPSGGANEQFF. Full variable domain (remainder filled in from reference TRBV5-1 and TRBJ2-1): KAGVTQTPRYLIKTRGQQVTLSCSPISGHRSVSWYQQTPGQGLQFLFEYFSETQRNKGNFPGRFSGRQFSNSRSEMNVSTLELGDSALYLCASSFSPSGGANEQFFGPGTRLTVL.

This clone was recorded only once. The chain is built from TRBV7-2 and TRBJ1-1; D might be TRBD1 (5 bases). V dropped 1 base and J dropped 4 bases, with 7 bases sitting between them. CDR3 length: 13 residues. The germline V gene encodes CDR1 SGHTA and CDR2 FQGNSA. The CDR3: CASSLGGGTEAFF. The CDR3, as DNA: TGTGCCAGCAGCTTAGGGGGGGGCACTGAAGCTTTCTTT.

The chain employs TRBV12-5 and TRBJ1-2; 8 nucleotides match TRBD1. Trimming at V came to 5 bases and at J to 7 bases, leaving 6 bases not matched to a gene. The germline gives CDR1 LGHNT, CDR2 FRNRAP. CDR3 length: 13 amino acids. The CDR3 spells CASGLDRVSGYTF. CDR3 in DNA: TGTGCTAGTGGTCTGGACAGGGTGTCTGGCTACACCTTC.

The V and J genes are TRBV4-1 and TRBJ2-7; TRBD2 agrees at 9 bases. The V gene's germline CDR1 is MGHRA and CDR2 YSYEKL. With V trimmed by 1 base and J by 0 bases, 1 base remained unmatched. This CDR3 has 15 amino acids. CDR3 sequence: CASSQGGRASYEQYF. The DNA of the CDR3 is TGCGCCAGCAGCCAAGGCGGGAGGGCCTCCTACGAGCAGTACTTC.